This T cell receptor beta chain was found in a study of tumor-infiltrating lymphocytes in localized non-small cell lung cancer. This clone ranks as medium-sized. The ends were cut back, 5 bases at V and 8 bases at J, with 16 bases in the middle. The CDR3 contains 14 residues. The germline CDR1 and CDR2 sequences are SGHNT and YENEEA. The method was immunoSEQ multiplex PCR; TCRdb's version includes in-frame clones alone and lacks a portion of them. The profile covers 15,000 to 17,000 clones, with 65% to 75% appearing a single time and 4.5% to 7.5% taken by the ten largest. The chain joins TRBV11-3 to TRBJ2-1; the D is unclear. The sequencing input was lung tumor tissue. The clonotype comes from a human donor with non-small cell lung cancer. Here the CDR3 DNA reads TGTGCCAGCAGCCAAGAAGGTTATCAGGATGAGCAGTTCTTC. It codes for CASSQEGYQDEQFF.